This T cell receptor beta chain was documented in a study of shared clonotypes between healthy human individuals. This CDR3 has 14 residues. The V gene's germline CDR1 is MNHEY and CDR2 SVGAGI. V was trimmed by 2 bases and J by 4 bases, leaving 11 bases between them. Deep was the level at which the assay was run. Assay used: immunoSEQ multiplex PCR; TCRdb lists only in-frame clones, some missing. The sample includes around 1,000,000 clones, 70% to 80% of them seen just once. Remarks on this clone: The target antigen is unknown.

Points from the study as a whole: Although depth was large, rarefaction showed that sequencing of the sorted subsets was incomplete.

The chain joins TRBV6-5 to TRBJ2-5, with TRBD1 as a possible D gene (5 bases). This receptor was taken from a man between 18 and 29 years old in good health. Some clones in this sample may be carry-over from other donors' samples. Material for sequencing was memory CD4+ T cells from PBMCs. The subset: CD45RA-negative fraction. The CDR3 here is CASSYGPGPETQYF. Written as DNA, the CDR3 is TGTGCCAGCAGTTACGGCCCAGGGCCAGAGACCCAGTACTTC.